The next 28 T cell receptor beta chains were all read from a single sample in a study of cytomegalovirus exposure and HLA in healthy donors. The PCR employed 60 Vbeta primers together with 13 Jbeta primers. Repertoires were generated with immunoSEQ multiplex PCR, while TCRdb's copy carries only in-frame clones and drops some. Of some 120,000 clones in the sample, about three quarters were seen once. Specimen: PBMCs. The source is a man aged 50-60 years in good health and CMV-seronegative.

The chain links TRBV7-9 to TRBJ2-1, with D perhaps TRBD2 (6 bases). The CDR3 spans 15 residues. V lost 0 bases and J lost 7, with 13 bases in between. CDR1 and CDR2 (germline): SEHNR, FQNEAQ (reference sequence). In nucleotides, the CDR3 is TGTGCCAGCAGCTTAGCTCTGGGGGGTATGAATGAGCAGTTCTTC. Amino acids: CASSLALGGMNEQFF.

Turning to this clone: One end of the junction varies from germline; a read error may be responsible. The chain is built from TRBV7-9 and TRBJ2-1; 9 bases fit TRBD1. CDR1 SEHNR and CDR2 FQNEAQ come from the germline V gene (reference sequence). This CDR3 spans 12 amino acids. CDR3 sequence (DNA): TGTTCCAGCGGACAGGGGAACAATGAGCAGTTCTTC. Translated: CSSGQGNNEQFF.

The genes are TRBV6-1 and TRBJ2-2; 11 bases fit TRBD1. The germline CDR1 and CDR2 sequences are MNHNS and SASEGT. J was trimmed by 5 bases and V by 4 bases; bases with no gene match: 12. The CDR3 loop spans 18 amino acids. This CDR3 is CASSVPGTGGDWTGELFF. The CDR3, as DNA: TGTGCCAGCAGTGTTCCTGGGACAGGGGGGGATTGGACCGGGGAGCTGTTTTTT.

This clone appeared a few times. The chain links TRBV5-5 to TRBJ2-5, with D hard to call. This CDR3 region has 16 residues. With 0 bases removed from V and 2 bases from J, the gap between germline ends came to 14 bases. CDR1 is SGHKS, CDR2 YYEKEE, per germline (reference sequence). The CDR3 DNA follows: TGTGCCAGCAGCTTGGTCCTGACAAATGTTCAAGAGACCCAGTACTTC. This translates into CASSLVLTNVQETQYF.

A note on this clone: The germline gene is not matched at one end of the junction; a read error may be the cause. The J gene is TRBJ1-3, the V gene TRBV6-5; no firm D call. CDR1 MNHEY and CDR2 SVGAGI come from the germline V gene. The CDR3 runs 13 residues. The CDR3 DNA reads TGTGCCGGCAGTTACACAGTGGGAAACACCATATATTTT. It codes for CAGSYTVGNTIYF.

The chain employs TRBV2 and TRBJ2-1; no clear D. The germline V gene has CDR1 SNHLY and CDR2 FYNNEI. V lost 8 bases, J lost 5 bases, and 13 bases lay in between. The CDR3 is 13 residues long. The CDR3 nucleotides read TGTGCCAGCGGATACGGGTTGAACAATGAGCAGTTCTTC. It is translated as CASGYGLNNEQFF.

J is TRBJ2-1 and V is TRBV5-1; no reliable D call. From germline, CDR1 is SGHRS and CDR2 YFSETQ. The CDR3 sequence is 15 residues long. Trimming removed 0 bases from V and 4 bases from J, with 11 bases in between. The CDR3 sequence: CASSLGQRIYNEQFF. The CDR3 bases are TGCGCCAGCAGCTTGGGACAAAGAATTTACAATGAGCAGTTCTTC.

The V gene is TRBV7-8, the J gene TRBJ1-4, with a tentative D call TRBD1 (6 bases). Trimming took off 5 bases at V and 8 bases at J, with 21 bases between the two ends. The CDR3 loop spans 16 amino acids. The germline gives CDR1 SGHVS, CDR2 FQNEAQ. The CDR3 loop is CASSLRQDSRGEKLFF. CDR3 coding DNA: TGTGCCAGCAGCCTGAGACAGGACTCTAGGGGGGAAAAACTGTTTTTT.

This rearrangement joins TRBV6-5 to TRBJ2-3, with TRBD2 as a possible D gene (5 bases). Germline V lookup: CDR1 MNHEY, CDR2 SVGAGI. Trimming stripped 6 bases from V and 6 bases from J, with 16 bases between. The CDR3 covers 14 residues. The CDR3 spells CASRSTGSSDTQYF. In nucleotides, the CDR3 is TGTGCCAGCAGGAGCACGGGGTCGTCGGATACGCAGTATTTT.

This clone occurred once. The chain combines TRBV19 with TRBJ1-1; D not certain. This CDR3 contains 14 residues. CDR1 LNHDA and CDR2 SQIVND come from the germline V gene (reference sequence). V was shortened by 3 bases and J by 7 bases, with 15 bases between the two germline ends. In DNA form, the CDR3 reads TGTGCCAGTAGTATCTTGCCGGGGTCTAATGAAGCTTTCTTT. Translating gives CASSILPGSNEAFF.

The chain employs TRBV7-2 and TRBJ2-3, with TRBD2 matching 11 bases. The germline gives CDR1 SGHTA, CDR2 FQGNSA. The trim removed 6 bases at V and 5 bases at J, leaving 13 bases unmatched. This CDR3 is 17 amino acids long. The CDR3 DNA sequence: TGTGCCAGCAGTTTGCATTATCTAGCGGGGGGTGGAGATACGCAGTATTTT. Protein product: CASSLHYLAGGGDTQYF.

This chain uses TRBV19 with TRBJ2-5, with D possibly matching TRBD1 (6 bases). In germline, CDR1 is LNHDA, CDR2 SQIVND (reference sequence). V lost 9 bases to trimming and J lost 7 bases, with 24 bases between them. The CDR3 runs to 15 residues. The CDR3, as DNA: TGTGCCAGCGCCTTTGGGGGCCACGAAAGGGGGACCCAGTACTTC. Its translation: CASAFGGHERGTQYF. The full variable domain, with the rest looked up from reference TRBV19 and TRBJ2-5, is DGGITQSPKYLFRKEGQNVTLSCEQNLNHDAMYWYRQDPGQGLRLIYYSQIVNDFQKGDIAEGYSVSREKKESFPLTVTSAQKNPTAFYLCASAFGGHERGTQYFGPGTRLLVL.

This chain uses TRBV9 with TRBJ1-4; possible D gene TRBD1, 6 bases. This CDR3 has 14 amino acids. Deletions cut 7 bases from V and 5 bases from J, with 15 bases between. From germline, CDR1 is SGDLS and CDR2 YYNGEE. The CDR3 is CASGRGSINEKLFF. CDR3 sequence (DNA): TGTGCCAGCGGTAGGGGGAGTATCAATGAAAAACTGTTTTTT.

This clone has only a few counts. The chain couples TRBV18 to TRBJ1-2; D not resolved. Germline V gene sequence: CDR1 KGHSH, CDR2 LQKENI. Trimming removed 3 bases at V and 6 bases at J, with 5 bases between. This CDR3 region has 11 residues. The CDR3 DNA is TGTGCCAGCTCACCGGCGGATGGCTACACCTTC. Its translation is CASSPADGYTF.

This clone appeared once. The chain is built from TRBV9 and TRBJ2-1, with 9 bases fitting TRBD2. V lost 2 bases to trimming and J lost 7 bases; unmatched junction nucleotides: 4. Germline V lookup: CDR1 SGDLS, CDR2 YYNGEE. There are 14 residues in the CDR3. Written as DNA, the CDR3 is TGTGCCAGCAGCGTTAGCGGGGGTGAAAATGAGCAGTTCTTC. Amino acids: CASSVSGGENEQFF.

The chain is built from TRBV6-5 and TRBJ2-5, with D possibly being TRBD1 (5 bases). With the DNA end fitting TRBJ2-7 better, the J assignment may be wrong. CDR3 length: 13 residues. Germline CDR1 reads MNHEY; CDR2 reads SVGAGI. CDR3 DNA: TGTGCCAGCAGCCGGGCAGGGAATCGCGAGCAGTACTTC. Its protein product is CASSRAGNREQYF.

This clone has just a few counts. J is TRBJ1-6 and V is TRBV6-4; weak D call: TRBD1 (5 bases). Per the germline V gene, CDR1 is MRHNA and CDR2 is SNTAGT. The V and J ends lost 0 bases and 15 bases respectively, with 18 bases between them. The CDR3 covers 15 residues. The CDR3: CASSDSDREPGYLHF. In nucleotides, the CDR3 is TGTGCCAGCAGTGACTCCGACAGAGAGCCGGGTTACCTCCACTTT.

V and J are TRBV5-1 and TRBJ2-2, with a tentative D call TRBD2 (6 bases). The CDR3 totals 13 residues. Germline V gene data show CDR1 as SGHRS and CDR2 as YFSETQ. V lost 7 bases to trimming and J lost 6 bases, with 13 bases between them. CDR3 coding DNA: TGCGCCAGCCACCAGGAGGGTGCCGGGGAGCTGTTTTTT. This sequence encodes CASHQEGAGELFF. Using reference TRBV5-1 and TRBJ2-2 for the parts outside the CDR3, the full variable domain is KAGVTQTPRYLIKTRGQQVTLSCSPISGHRSVSWYQQTPGQGLQFLFEYFSETQRNKGNFPGRFSGRQFSNSRSEMNVSTLELGDSALYLCASHQEGAGELFFGEGSRLTVL.

V is TRBV29-1 and J is TRBJ1-2; maybe TRBD1 (5 bases). With 6 bases removed from V and 4 bases from J, the gap between germline ends came to 15 bases. Germline CDR1 SQVTM, CDR2 ANQGSEA. The CDR3 covers 13 residues. The CDR3 DNA sequence: TGCAGCGTCGAGGAAGGAGGGGCCTATGGCTACACCTTC. This translates into CSVEEGGAYGYTF.

V usage is TRBV7-3 and J usage is TRBJ2-3; weak D call: TRBD2 (5 bases). V shed 5 bases and J shed 0 bases, with 9 bases lying between them. The CDR3 runs to 14 residues. Per germline, CDR1 SGHTA and CDR2 FQGTGA. CDR3 residues: CASSPGGSTDTQYF. The CDR3 nucleotides are TGTGCCAGCAGCCCCGGCGGGAGCACAGATACGCAGTATTTT.

This sequence joins TRBV15 and TRBJ2-7; a weak D match, TRBD1 (6 bases). Trimming took off 1 base at V and 6 bases at J, with 10 bases between the two ends. The CDR3 contains 13 residues. From germline, CDR1 is LNHNV and CDR2 YYDKDF (reference sequence). The chain's CDR3 is CATSRGRGGEQYV. Here the CDR3 DNA reads TGTGCCACCAGCAGAGGGCGAGGGGGCGAGCAGTACGTC.

This chain uses TRBV29-1 with TRBJ2-1; 9 bases agree with TRBD1. The germline CDR1 and CDR2 sequences are SQVTM and ANQGSEA. The length of the CDR3 is 16 residues. Trimming cost V 4 bases and J 2 bases; bases outside gene matches: 9. CDR3 in DNA: TGCAGCGTTGGGGGGAGGGGACAGGGTCCCTACAATGAGCAGTTCTTC. It specifies CSVGGRGQGPYNEQFF.

This clone was seen a single time. This rearrangement joins TRBV29-1 to TRBJ1-2; TRBD1 agrees at 11 bases. Trimming took 7 bases from V and 7 from J; bases not matched to a gene: 14. The CDR3 consists of 15 residues. Germline lookup yields CDR1 SQVTM and CDR2 ANQGSEA. The CDR3 protein is CSAGGTGGTGGGYTF. The CDR3 bases are TGCAGCGCCGGGGGGACAGGGGGTACCGGAGGTGGCTACACCTTC.

The chain links TRBV9 to TRBJ1-3, with 9 bases lining up with TRBD1. The trim removed 3 bases at V and 0 bases at J, leaving 1 base unmatched. This CDR3 is 15 amino acids long. The V gene's germline CDR1 is SGDLS and CDR2 YYNGEE. The CDR3 bases are TGTGCCAGCAGCGAGACAGGGGGCTCTGGAAACACCATATATTTT. Translating it yields CASSETGGSGNTIYF. The complete variable domain, with remaining parts taken from reference TRBV9 and TRBJ1-3, reads DSGVTQTPKHLITATGQRVTLRCSPRSGDLSVYWYQQSLDQGLQFLIQYYNGEERAKGNILERFSAQQFPDLHSELNLSSLELGDSALYFCASSETGGSGNTIYFGEGSWLTVV.

This clone is a singleton in its sample. The V and J genes are TRBV10-3 and TRBJ1-1, with 9 bases matching TRBD1. Germline CDR1 is ENHRY and CDR2 is SYGVKD. Trimming took 5 bases from V and 4 from J; bases not matched to a gene: 14. The CDR3 is 17 amino acids. This chain's CDR3 is CAISTRPGQGGSTEAFF. As DNA, the CDR3 is TGTGCCATCAGTACGCGCCCGGGACAGGGAGGGAGCACTGAAGCTTTCTTT.

This clone has only a few counts. The chain carries TRBV5-1 and TRBJ1-2; the D gene is possibly TRBD1 (5 bases). Germline V lookup: CDR1 SGHRS, CDR2 YFSETQ. The CDR3 runs to 17 residues. Between the trimmed V and J ends, which lost 1 base and 7 bases, there was a span of 23 bases. The CDR3 DNA is TGCGCCAGCAGCTTGTCCACAGGCGGCCCCGGTTCTAGTGGCTACACCTTC. Translation: CASSLSTGGPGSSGYTF.

The chain links TRBV10-1 to TRBJ2-5; 7 bases are shared with TRBD2. Germline V lookup: CDR1 WNHNN, CDR2 SYGVQD (reference sequence). The CDR3 covers 13 residues. V gave up 4 bases and J gave up 7 bases; unmatched junction bases: 6. CDR3 region: CASSVAGPRTQYF. CDR3 DNA sequence: TGCGCCAGCAGTGTAGCGGGCCCAAGGACCCAGTACTTC.

The CDR3 spells CASSSYPGGLTEAFF. Written as DNA, the CDR3 is TGTGCCAGCAGCTCCTACCCCGGCGGACTTACTGAAGCTTTCTTT. The chain uses TRBV13 and TRBJ1-1; unclear D gene. Per the germline V gene, CDR1 is PRHDT and CDR2 is FYEKMQ (reference sequence). The CDR3 is made up of 15 amino acids. Trimming left V 4 bases short and J 5 bases short, with 17 bases between. Filled out from reference TRBV13 and TRBJ1-1, the complete variable domain reads AAGVIQSPRHLIKEKRETATLKCYPIPRHDTVYWYQQGPGQDPQFLISFYEKMQSDKGSIPDRFSAQQFSDYHSELNMSSLELGDSALYFCASSSYPGGLTEAFFGQGTRLTVV.